This T cell receptor beta chain was profiled in a study of OX40 agonist ivuxolimab in advanced cancers. Sequenced by immunoSEQ multiplex PCR; TCRdb stores in-frame clones only, minus some. The sample contains some 62,000 clones, about 90% of which appear only once. The CDR3 consists of 13 residues. Germline values: CDR1 MNHNS, CDR2 SASEGT. The V gene lost 3 bases and the J gene lost 13 bases, with 16 bases spanning the gap. The chain joins TRBV6-1 to TRBJ2-1; D perhaps matches TRBD1 (6 bases). Sequenced here: CD4+ or CD8+ T cells sorted from blood, sampled in a trial of the OX40 agonist ivuxolimab. The source of this sequence is an adult with an advanced solid tumor such as melanoma, head and neck, liver or kidney cancer. The CDR3 loop reads CASSDLPADSQFF. The CDR3 coding sequence is TGTGCCAGCAGTGATCTACCCGCGGACAGTCAGTTCTTC.